Here is one T cell receptor beta chain with its context. The antigen is unknown. Germline CDR1 reads LGHDT; CDR2 reads YNNKEL (reference sequence). V lost 6 bases, J lost 0 bases, and 16 bases lay in between. The CDR3 consists of 16 residues. This sample is drawn from a study of blood T cells in healthy people across ages. General study findings and limits: Considered underestimates were the diversity estimates obtained from one million T cells.

The donors, healthy Caucasians from Russia, were aged about 6 to 90. Each individual donor underwent a draw of approximately 9.8 milliliters of peripheral blood. The extraction recovered at least 5 micrograms of total RNA per sample. A second roughly 6 to 12 cycle PCR used barcoded and J-beta primers. TCRdb redid the calling of the 5' RACE reads with MiXCR, one entry per CDR3 protein. Among about 640,000 distinct CDR3 sequences listed, approximately 30% were seen once. This TCR was recovered from a woman of 80 years or more in good health. This chain connects TRBV3-1 to TRBJ2-3; D perhaps matches TRBD2 (6 bases). The sequenced sample was blood. CDR3: CASSRMASGSTDTQYF. The CDR3 nucleotides read TGTGCCAGCAGTCGCATGGCCAGCGGGAGCACAGATACGCAGTATTTT.